The TCR beta chain under discussion was sequenced for a study of T cell repertoires in ileal Crohn's disease. On the study more broadly: Around 40% were active smokers at surgery; median disease duration was roughly 8 years. Overall study results and limits: Compared with non-smokers, active smokers at surgery showed more clonal expansions. Clonality above 26.8% at surgery always came with endoscopic recurrence. Mucosal expansions were suggested to be mainly CD8 T cells.

The assay was immunoSEQ multiplex PCR, and TCRdb's table has in-frame clones only and misses some. The sample lists some 14,000 clones, around two thirds seen once, with 5.5% to 7% in the top ten. The CDR3 extends over 15 amino acids. Trimming took off 0 bases at V and 4 bases at J, with 12 bases between the two ends. Looked up from germline, CDR1 is MNHEY and CDR2 is SVGAGI. Comments on this clone: Antigen unknown.

The material sequenced was ileal tissue. The TCR comes from an adult with Crohn's disease. The chain links TRBV6-5 to TRBJ1-1, with D tentatively TRBD1 (6 bases). The CDR3 sequence is CASSYSGGRATEAFF. In DNA form, the CDR3 reads TGTGCCAGCAGTTACTCGGGGGGGCGGGCCACTGAAGCTTTCTTT.